The 24 T cell receptor beta chains presented below share a single source sample, sequenced in a study of human T cells and chemical hapten exposure. Specified time point: pre-sensitization, week 0. As to treatment: therapeutic diphenylcyclopropenone sensitization with weekly scalp DPC. TCRdb used MiXCR to reprocess the RACE reads, holding one entry per CDR3 protein. The sample contains 150,000 to 200,000 distinct CDR3 sequences, 25% to 35% of which appear only once. The sequencing used whole blood, collected in connection with sensitization to the hapten diphenylcyclopropenone (DPC). These receptors were collected from a young woman with alopecia areata. Some clones in this sample may be carry-over from other donors' samples.

This clonotype has a count of ten or more. The genes are TRBV29-1 and TRBJ2-1; D gene ambiguous. Germline CDR1 and CDR2: SQVTM and ANQGSEA. This CDR3 region has 11 residues. V was pared by 3 bases and J by 6 bases, with 6 bases between. The CDR3 DNA sequence: TGCAGCGTTGACCCCCGCAATGAGCAGTTCTTC. Protein sequence: CSVDPRNEQFF.

The V gene is TRBV29-1, the J gene TRBJ1-1; TRBD1 might be the D (5 bases). Germline V lookup: CDR1 SQVTM, CDR2 ANQGSEA. V gave up 6 bases and J gave up 0 bases, with 14 bases separating them. The length of the CDR3 is 14 residues. The CDR3 nucleotides are TGCAGCGTAGGGACTTCCACCATGAACACTGAAGCTTTCTTT. It yields the protein CSVGTSTMNTEAFF.

The chain has TRBV7-2 and TRBJ2-1; weak D call: TRBD2 (6 bases). V shed 5 bases and J shed 4 bases, with 12 bases lying between them. The CDR3 has 14 residues. Germline V gene lookup returns CDR1 SGHTA and CDR2 FQGNSA. The CDR3 reads CASSRELSYNEQFF. The CDR3 DNA follows: TGTGCCAGCAGCCGGGAGCTCTCGTACAATGAGCAGTTCTTC.

The chain carries TRBV7-9 and TRBJ1-5, with D maybe TRBD1 (5 bases). Trimming shortened V by 8 bases and J by 4 bases, and 9 bases separated the two germline ends. CDR1 is SEHNR, CDR2 FQNEAQ, per germline (reference sequence). The CDR3 runs to 12 residues. CDR3 sequence reads: CASSKGNQPQHF. The CDR3 nucleotides are TGTGCCAGCTCCAAGGGGAATCAGCCCCAGCATTTT.

The J gene is TRBJ1-1, the V gene TRBV10-3, with 7 positions matching TRBD1. The germline V gene encodes CDR1 ENHRY and CDR2 SYGVKD. The CDR3 sequence is 14 residues long. V lost 7 bases and J lost 1; bases outside the gene matches: 6. The CDR3, as DNA: TGTGCCATCACCCGGGACAGCCAGAACACTGAAGCTTTCTTT. Protein product: CAITRDSQNTEAFF.

This clonotype was observed a handful of times. The rearrangement uses TRBV20-1 and TRBJ1-2, with no clear D. Germline assignment: CDR1 DFQATT and CDR2 SNEGSKA (reference sequence). The CDR3 spans 13 residues. V lost 3 bases and J 5 bases, leaving 13 bases between the germline ends. As DNA, the CDR3 is TGCAGTGCTAGGGGTAGCGTGGGTTATGGCTACACCTTC. Amino acid sequence: CSARGSVGYGYTF.

CDR3 loop: CSAARVNTEAFF. The DNA of the CDR3 is TGCAGTGCCGCGAGAGTGAACACTGAAGCTTTCTTT. The V gene is TRBV20-1, the J gene TRBJ1-1, with unresolved D. Germline V gene lookup returns CDR1 DFQATT and CDR2 SNEGSKA (reference sequence). Trimming removed 6 bases at V and 0 bases at J, with 8 bases between. CDR3 size: 12 residues.

V usage is TRBV20-1 and J usage is TRBJ2-1; D call uncertain. Germline lookup yields CDR1 DFQATT and CDR2 SNEGSKA (reference sequence). V lost 0 bases and J lost 5, with 8 bases in between. The CDR3 spans 13 residues. Here the CDR3 reads CSARDTLDNEQFF. DNA of the CDR3: TGCAGTGCTAGAGATACGCTAGACAATGAGCAGTTCTTC.

The CDR3 loop is CASSLRPMSTDNEQFF. The CDR3 DNA sequence: TGTGCCAGCAGCCTACGCCCGATGTCTACCGACAATGAGCAGTTCTTC. J is TRBJ2-1 and V is TRBV2; no definite D call. The germline gives CDR1 SNHLY, CDR2 FYNNEI. V was shortened by 6 bases and J by 5 bases, with 20 bases between the two germline ends. This CDR3 is 16 amino acids long. The full variable domain, its missing parts supplied by reference TRBV2 and TRBJ2-1, is EPEVTQTPSHQVTQMGQEVILRCVPISNHLYFYWYRQILGQKVEFLVSFYNNEISEKSEIFDDQFSVERPDGSNFTLKIRSTKLEDSAMYFCASSLRPMSTDNEQFFGPGTRLTVL.

This clonotype was seen a handful of times. This chain's CDR3 is CASSLGSGGGANEQFF. The DNA of the CDR3 is TGTGCCAGCAGCTTAGGGAGCGGGGGGGGAGCCAATGAGCAGTTCTTC. V usage is TRBV11-1 and J usage is TRBJ2-1, with 10 bases fitting TRBD2. Germline V gives CDR1 SGHAT, CDR2 FQDESV (reference sequence). The CDR3 sequence is 16 residues long. V lost 1 base and J lost 6; bases outside the gene matches: 6.

This clonotype turned up a few times. The junction departs from the called germline gene at one end, perhaps through a read error. The gene calls are TRBV2 and TRBJ1-1, with 7 bases matching TRBD1. Germline CDR1 is SNHLY and CDR2 is FYNNEI. CDR3 length equals 14 residues. CDR3 sequence reads: CASREGIQGFEAFF. The CDR3 coding sequence is TGTGCCAGCAGGGAAGGAATACAGGGGTTTGAAGCTTTCTTT.

This clonotype was counted between two and nine times. This rearrangement joins TRBV2 to TRBJ2-6; D is possibly TRBD2 (5 bases). The CDR3 runs 15 residues. The V end lost 4 bases, the J end lost 4 bases, and 11 bases lay between the germline ends. Germline values: CDR1 SNHLY, CDR2 FYNNEI. DNA of the CDR3: TGTGCCAGCAGTGCCCGAGGGCGCGGGGCCAACGTCCTGACTTTC. Protein sequence: CASSARGRGANVLTF.

A few counts support this clonotype. The rearrangement uses TRBV10-3 and TRBJ1-5; D may be TRBD1 (5 bases). Between the trimmed V and J ends, which lost 8 bases and 2 bases, there was a span of 10 bases. From germline, CDR1 is ENHRY and CDR2 SYGVKD. The length of the CDR3 is 13 residues. CDR3 coding DNA: TGTGCCATCGCGCAGGGTGGCAATCAGCCCCAGCATTTT. Protein: CAIAQGGNQPQHF.

V gene TRBV6-2 or TRBV6-3 combines with J gene TRBJ2-7, with D uncertain. From germline, CDR1 is MNHEY and CDR2 SVGEGT. This CDR3 region has 14 residues. V was pared by 2 bases and J by 2 bases, with 10 bases between. CDR3 residues: CASSYVVGTYEQYF. In nucleotides, the CDR3 is TGTGCCAGCAGTTACGTCGTGGGAACCTACGAGCAGTACTTC.

This clonotype was observed a handful of times. The chain joins TRBV6-9 to TRBJ1-5; 7 nucleotides line up with TRBD1. With 6 bases clipped from V and 2 bases from J, the junction kept 16 bases outside the gene matches. The CDR3 has 18 residues. Per germline, CDR1 MNHGY and CDR2 SVAAGI. CDR3 loop: CASSSTFSIQGRNQPQHF. CDR3 DNA sequence: TGTGCCAGCAGCTCGACCTTTTCTATACAGGGGCGCAATCAGCCCCAGCATTTT.

The chain recombines TRBV4-3 with TRBJ2-4; TRBD2 is a possible D gene (7 bases). The germline V and J ends were trimmed by 4 bases and 6 bases, with 22 bases remaining between them. Germline-derived CDR1 and CDR2 are LGHNA and YSLEER. This CDR3 is built from 17 residues. CDR3 residues: CASSLSPGRGAANIQYF. In DNA form, the CDR3 reads TGCGCCAGCAGCCTAAGTCCCGGACGGGGGGCTGCAAACATTCAGTACTTC.

This chain uses TRBV10-3 with TRBJ2-1; 14 nucleotides match TRBD2. J lost 5 bases, V lost 6 bases, and 6 bases had no gene match. The CDR3 totals 16 residues. Germline V CDR1 and CDR2: ENHRY, SYGVKD. The CDR3 is CAISTGTSGGNNEQFF. DNA for the CDR3: TGTGCCATCAGCACCGGGACTAGCGGGGGAAACAATGAGCAGTTCTTC.

In its sample, this clonotype was seen many times. This chain links TRBV6-6 with TRBJ2-2; no reliable D call. The CDR3 loop spans 13 amino acids. CDR1 and CDR2 (germline): MNHNY, SVGAGI (reference sequence). Deletions cut 5 bases from V and 4 bases from J, with 8 bases between. The CDR3 is CASSPLGTGELFF. CDR3 nucleotides: TGTGCCAGCAGTCCCCTTGGCACCGGGGAGCTGTTTTTT.

V is TRBV11-3 and J is TRBJ2-7, with D uncertain. V gave up 2 bases and J gave up 3 bases, with 17 bases separating them. This CDR3 has 16 amino acids. CDR1 and CDR2 (germline): SGHNT, YENEEA. The CDR3 nucleotides are TGTGCCAGCAGCTTATCACCGGCTTGGTCAAGCTACGAGCAGTACTTC. It is translated as CASSLSPAWSSYEQYF.

The table lists this clonotype with a few counts. The chain employs TRBV6-1 and TRBJ1-5; D is possibly TRBD1 (5 bases). Trimming pared 5 bases from V and 1 base from J, leaving 12 bases between. CDR3 size: 15 residues. The V gene's germline CDR1 is MNHNS and CDR2 SASEGT. CDR3 sequence: CASSLGVRSNQPQHF. CDR3 nucleotide sequence: TGTGCCAGCAGTCTAGGGGTCCGGAGCAATCAGCCCCAGCATTTT.

V and J are TRBV19 and TRBJ2-7; D possibly corresponds to TRBD2 (6 bases). The V gene lost 8 bases and the J gene lost 4 bases, with 21 bases spanning the gap. The CDR3 runs to 15 residues. Germline V lookup: CDR1 LNHDA, CDR2 SQIVND (reference sequence). The CDR3 DNA follows: TGTGCCAGTTCCCGAGGGCAGGGAGGCTTTTACGAGCAGTACTTC. Its translation: CASSRGQGGFYEQYF.

This chain links TRBV29-1 with TRBJ2-3, with D possibly matching TRBD2 (7 bases). The CDR3 has 15 residues. Germline lookup yields CDR1 SQVTM and CDR2 ANQGSEA. Deletions cut 7 bases from V and 2 bases from J, with 19 bases between. CDR3 amino acids: CSARRGPANTDTQYF. DNA of the CDR3: TGCAGCGCCAGGCGGGGGCCAGCGAACACAGATACGCAGTATTTT.

The chain carries TRBV28 and TRBJ2-2; the match to TRBD2 covers 14 bases. The CDR3 extends over 19 amino acids. Germline CDR1 is MDHEN and CDR2 is SYDVKM. J gave up 4 bases and V 5 bases, and 12 bases lay outside the gene matches. The CDR3 DNA is TGTGCCAGCAGTACCCAGCCGGGACTAGCGGGAGAGGGCACCGGGGAGCTGTTTTTT. This codes for CASSTQPGLAGEGTGELFF.

This clonotype was counted between two and nine times. The chain is built from TRBV29-1 and TRBJ2-1, with 9 bases identical to TRBD1. V was pared by 4 bases and J by 9 bases, with 7 bases of the junction left unmatched. CDR1 is SQVTM, CDR2 ANQGSEA, per germline. This CDR3 contains 13 residues. The CDR3 spells CSVGTGEKVEQFF. CDR3 in DNA: TGCAGCGTTGGGACAGGGGAGAAGGTTGAGCAGTTCTTC.